This T cell receptor beta chain was sequenced during a study of yellow fever vaccine responses in identical twins. Concerning this clonotype: What it binds is unknown.

TCRdb redid the calling of the RT-PCR reads with MiXCR, one entry per CDR3 protein. This sample has 20,000 to 25,000 distinct CDR3 sequences, with under 80% found just once. CDR1 is PRHDT, CDR2 FYEKMQ, per germline (reference sequence). V dropped 2 bases and J dropped 7 bases, with 15 bases sitting between them. The CDR3 spans 15 residues. The study, taken as a whole, reports: Vaccine T cell responses of twins reportedly seemed partly convergent and partly personalized.

This chain links TRBV13 with TRBJ2-1; possibly TRBD2 for D (5 bases). The source material was T cells from blood (PBMCs), unsorted or a sorted subset (not recorded which), sampled before or after yellow fever vaccination (not recorded which). The sequence came from a woman aged 18-29 years who received the yellow fever vaccine. The CDR3 bases are TGTGCCAGCAGCTTATCACTAGACGAGAAGAATGAGCAGTTCTTC. This codes for CASSLSLDEKNEQFF. The complete variable domain, with remaining parts taken from reference TRBV13 and TRBJ2-1, reads AAGVIQSPRHLIKEKRETATLKCYPIPRHDTVYWYQQGPGQDPQFLISFYEKMQSDKGSIPDRFSAQQFSDYHSELNMSSLELGDSALYFCASSLSLDEKNEQFFGPGTRLTVL.